Below, 18 T cell receptor beta chains from the same sample are listed, as sequenced in a study of beta chain features in type 1 diabetes. Expressed TCRB transcripts were sequenced after all isolated RNA was converted to cDNA. Repertoires were generated with immunoSEQ multiplex PCR, while TCRdb's copy carries only in-frame clones and drops some. This sample yields a few hundred thousand clones, of which about 12% are seen a single time; about 0.01% belongs to the top ten. These receptors' targets are unknown. The study, taken as a whole, reports: When Type 1 diabetes patients were examined, their TCRB CDR3s proved moderately but significantly shorter in all four CD4+ subsets.

Sequenced material: naive CD4+ T cells from blood. The receptors were sampled from a woman younger than 30 with type 1 diabetes.

The chain is built from TRBV5-4 and TRBJ1-2; possible D gene TRBD1, 5 bases. The V end lost 4 bases, the J end lost 4 bases, and 14 bases lay between the germline ends. The CDR3 spans 14 residues. Germline V CDR1 and CDR2: SGHNT, YYREEE (reference sequence). Here the CDR3 reads CASSLKQGFYGYTF. DNA for the CDR3: TGTGCCAGCAGCCTAAAGCAGGGATTCTATGGCTACACCTTC.

This clone was found a few times. The chain is built from TRBV10-2 and TRBJ2-1; D uncertain. Trimming took off 6 bases at V and 6 bases at J, with 6 bases between the two ends. Germline V CDR1 and CDR2: WSHSY, SAAADI. CDR3 length equals 11 residues. CDR3 residues: CASSRLNEQFF. Here the CDR3 DNA reads TGCGCCAGCAGCCGACTCAATGAGCAGTTCTTC.

In the case of this clone: A read error may account for a junction end that differs from germline. The CDR3, as DNA: TGTGCCAGCAGCCAAGAAGCGGGTTTGGCGGGATGGTTC. Amino acids: CASSQEAGLAGWF. The chain is built from TRBV4-2 and TRBJ2-7; a possible D gene is TRBD2 (6 bases). The CDR3 contains 13 residues. From germline, CDR1 is LGHNA and CDR2 YNFKEQ.

This clone came up a few times. V usage is TRBV11-3 and J usage is TRBJ2-1, with TRBD2 matching over 8 bases. The junction had 15 bases not matched to a gene; V was cut back by 2 bases and J by 0 bases. The length of the CDR3 is 20 residues. Per the germline V gene, CDR1 is SGHNT and CDR2 is YENEEA. The CDR3 DNA reads TGTGCCAGCAGCTTATACTGGCGGGAGGTTCCCGTTAGCTCCTACAATGAGCAGTTCTTC. As protein: CASSLYWREVPVSSYNEQFF.

This clone was seen a handful of times. CDR3: CASSLGTGVHQPQHF. In DNA, the CDR3 is TGCGCCAGCAGCCTCGGGACAGGGGTTCATCAGCCCCAGCATTTT. The chain joins TRBV5-1 to TRBJ1-5; 10 bases are a match to TRBD1. This CDR3 has 15 residues. Germline lookup yields CDR1 SGHRS and CDR2 YFSETQ. Germline trimming cut 4 bases from V and 5 bases from J; bases unmatched to any gene: 6.

The sample holds a few counts of this clone. The chain joins TRBV4-2 to TRBJ1-2, with D possibly being TRBD1 (5 bases). Per germline, CDR1 LGHNA and CDR2 YNFKEQ. V was clipped by 0 bases and J by 4 bases, with 12 bases between them. The CDR3 covers 15 residues. The CDR3 loop is CASSQERLGRYGYTF. In DNA, the CDR3 is TGTGCCAGCAGCCAAGAACGGTTGGGGCGCTATGGCTACACCTTC.

This chain joins TRBV7-2 and TRBJ1-1; D remains ambiguous. CDR1 is SGHTA and CDR2 is FQGNSA in the germline V gene. The CDR3 extends over 14 amino acids. V was trimmed by 1 base and J by 7 bases, leaving 13 bases between them. For the CDR3, the DNA is TGTGCCAGCAGCTTAGTGCCCAGGTTGGATGAAGCTTTCTTT. Protein sequence: CASSLVPRLDEAFF.

The table lists this clone with a few counts. V is TRBV2 and J is TRBJ2-1; TRBD2 agrees at 11 bases. This CDR3 has 14 amino acids. V was pared by 10 bases and J by 1 base, with 3 bases of the junction left unmatched. Germline loops: CDR1 SNHLY, CDR2 FYNNEI. CDR3 region: CANPSGRSYNEQFF. CDR3 in DNA: TGTGCCAACCCTAGCGGGAGGTCCTACAATGAGCAGTTCTTC.

This clone was seen only a few times. The chain carries TRBV5-1 and TRBJ2-7; TRBD2 agrees at 13 bases. Germline V lookup: CDR1 SGHRS, CDR2 YFSETQ. CDR3 length: 15 residues. Trimming took 0 bases from V and 11 from J; bases not matched to a gene: 8. This chain's CDR3 is CASSLGTSGSTSEYF. CDR3 nucleotides: TGCGCCAGCAGCTTGGGGACTAGCGGGAGCACGTCGGAGTACTTC.

This clone was seen more than once but under ten times. The V and J genes are TRBV7-9 and TRBJ1-1, with D possibly TRBD1 on 5 matching bases. The ends were cut back, 1 base at V and 6 bases at J, with 9 bases in the middle. Per germline, CDR1 SEHNR and CDR2 FQNEAQ (reference sequence). The CDR3 sequence is 13 residues long. The CDR3 loop is CASSLEQTAEAFF. CDR3 nucleotide sequence: TGTGCCAGCAGCTTAGAACAGACAGCTGAAGCTTTCTTT. The variable domain in full, with the rest retrieved from reference TRBV7-9 and TRBJ1-1, is DTGVSQNPRHKITKRGQNVTFRCDPISEHNRLYWYRQTLGQGPEFLTYFQNEAQLEKSRLLSDRFSAERPKGSFSTLEIQRTEQGDSAMYLCASSLEQTAEAFFGQGTRLTVV.

The rearrangement joins TRBV4-3 to TRBJ1-1; a possible D gene is TRBD1 (5 bases). Trimming removed 3 bases at V and 10 bases at J, with 12 bases between. The germline V gene encodes CDR1 LGHNA and CDR2 YSLEER. The CDR3 has 12 residues. CDR3 bases: TGCGCCAGCAGCCACGCGGGGCTACGAGCTTTCTTT. Translated: CASSHAGLRAFF.

This chain links TRBV25-1 with TRBJ2-7; TRBD1 aligns across 7 bases. The CDR3 is 15 residues long. Per germline, CDR1 MGHDK and CDR2 SYGVNS. The junction had 14 bases not matched to a gene; V was cut back by 6 bases and J by 6 bases. This chain's CDR3 is CASSDRDRVLGEQYF. CDR3 bases: TGTGCCAGCAGCGACCGAGACAGGGTGCTTGGCGAGCAGTACTTC.

This sequence joins TRBV29-1 and TRBJ2-1; 8 nucleotides agree with TRBD1. The CDR3 is made up of 15 amino acids. V was pared by 6 bases and J by 0 bases, with 7 bases of the junction left unmatched. Germline CDR1 and CDR2: SQVTM and ANQGSEA. The CDR3 loop reads CSVITGQASYNEQFF. The CDR3 bases are TGCAGCGTGATAACGGGACAGGCCTCCTACAATGAGCAGTTCTTC.

This clone came up a few times. The rearrangement uses TRBV19 and TRBJ2-3; 8 bases line up with TRBD1. The J segment lost 15 bases and the V segment lost 9 bases, leaving 14 bases of the junction unmatched. The CDR3 loop spans 12 amino acids. Germline assignment: CDR1 LNHDA and CDR2 SQIVND (reference sequence). The CDR3: CASSETRDRQYF. Written as DNA, the CDR3 is TGTGCCAGCAGCGAAACCCGGGACAGGCAATATTTT.

This clone appeared a few times. The rearrangement uses TRBV9 and TRBJ2-2; D perhaps matches TRBD2 (6 bases). CDR1 is SGDLS, CDR2 YYNGEE, per germline. The germline V and J ends were trimmed by 0 bases and 3 bases, with 12 bases remaining between them. CDR3 length: 16 amino acids. The DNA of the CDR3 is TGTGCCAGCAGCGTAGGGGCCGGAGGGGACACCGGGGAGCTGTTTTTT. It yields the protein CASSVGAGGDTGELFF.

As DNA, the CDR3 is TGTGCCAGCAGCCCGCTAGCGGGGGCGCTAAGCTCCTACAATGAGCAGTTCTTC. It encodes CASSPLAGALSSYNEQFF. This sequence joins TRBV14 and TRBJ2-1; TRBD2 aligns across 10 bases. The ends lost 4 bases at V and 0 bases at J; junction bases unmatched: 9. The CDR3 has 18 residues. Per germline, CDR1 SGHDN and CDR2 FVKESK.

The chain's CDR3 is CASSLYGDRELTYF. The CDR3 DNA sequence: TGTGCCAGCAGCTTATACGGGGACAGGGAATTGACTTACTTC. The gene calls are TRBV11-3 and TRBJ2-7; 9 positions match TRBD1. Germline V lookup: CDR1 SGHNT, CDR2 YENEEA. The CDR3 is 14 residues long. Trimming cost V 2 bases and J 13 bases; bases outside gene matches: 12.

CDR3 loop: CASSLEQRLTQYF. CDR3 DNA: TGTGCCAGCAGCTTAGAACAGCGGTTGACCCAGTACTTC. The chain joins TRBV7-2 to TRBJ2-5; D is possibly TRBD2 (5 bases). V was pared by 1 base and J by 7 bases, with 10 bases between. This CDR3 has 13 amino acids. Germline V gene sequence: CDR1 SGHTA, CDR2 FQGNSA.